The 23 T cell receptor beta chains listed next were all sequenced from one sample in a study of blood T cell repertoires in COVID-19. Data came from immunoSEQ multiplex PCR; TCRdb stores just in-frame clones and leaves some out. The sample has hundreds of thousands of clones; 80% to 90% are singletons. The material sequenced was PBMCs or T cells enriched from blood (not recorded which). These receptors were obtained from a man between 18 and 35 years old who had recovered from COVID-19.

This clone occurred once. The chain employs TRBV14 and TRBJ2-1; 11 bases line up with TRBD2. Germline CDR1 is SGHDN and CDR2 is FVKESK. V was pared by 4 bases and J by 4 bases, with 3 bases of the junction left unmatched. The CDR3 runs 15 residues. The CDR3 DNA is TGTGCCAGCAGCCCGTTAGCGGGAGGGTACAATGAGCAGTTCTTC. Translated: CASSPLAGGYNEQFF.

V gene TRBV7-9 combines with J gene TRBJ2-4; tentatively, D is TRBD2 (5 bases). V lost 4 bases and J lost 0, with 16 bases in between. Germline CDR1 SEHNR, CDR2 FQNEAQ (reference sequence). CDR3 length: 17 amino acids. CDR3 sequence: CASSSSPGNLAKNIQYF. In DNA, the CDR3 is TGTGCCAGCAGCTCCTCACCCGGGAACCTAGCCAAAAACATTCAGTACTTC.

The rearrangement uses TRBV6-5 and TRBJ2-7, with D perhaps TRBD1 (6 bases). CDR1 is MNHEY and CDR2 is SVGAGI in the germline V gene. Trimming left V 0 bases short and J 0 bases short, with 12 bases between. The CDR3 sequence is 16 residues long. The DNA for the CDR3 is TGTGCCAGCAGTTACTCGTGGAAAGGGGGCTCCTACGAGCAGTACTTC. Translated, it gives CASSYSWKGGSYEQYF.

V gene TRBV28 combines with J gene TRBJ2-7; 9 nucleotides line up with TRBD2. The CDR3 has 14 residues. J gave up 1 base and V 5 bases, and 3 bases lay outside the gene matches. Germline lookup yields CDR1 MDHEN and CDR2 SYDVKM. In DNA form, the CDR3 reads TGTGCCAGCAGTGTTAGCGGGAGTTCCTACGAGCAGTACTTC. Translated, it gives CASSVSGSSYEQYF. The full variable domain, in which reference TRBV28 and TRBJ2-7 provide the parts outside the CDR3, is DVKVTQSSRYLVKRTGEKVFLECVQDMDHENMFWYRQDPGLGLRLIYFSYDVKMKEKGDIPEGYSVSREKKERFSLILESASTNQTSMYLCASSVSGSSYEQYFGPGTRLTVT.

This clone was seen once. The genes are TRBV19 and TRBJ1-2; D is unresolved. Germline loops: CDR1 LNHDA, CDR2 SQIVND (reference sequence). CDR3 length: 13 amino acids. Trimming shortened V by 0 bases and J by 12 bases, and 14 bases separated the two germline ends. The DNA for the CDR3 is TGTGCCAGTAGTATAGATGGAACAGCCCGCCACACCTTC. Translated: CASSIDGTARHTF.

The gene calls are TRBV30 and TRBJ1-5; 7 positions match TRBD1. J gave up 7 bases and V 3 bases, and 9 bases lay outside the gene matches. The germline V gene has CDR1 GTSNPN and CDR2 SVGIG (reference sequence). The CDR3 spans 14 residues. The CDR3 protein is CAWSLGTAGQPQHF. Written as DNA, the CDR3 is TGTGCCTGGAGCCTTGGGACAGCTGGCCAGCCCCAGCATTTT. Drawing the rest from reference TRBV30 and TRBJ1-5, the complete variable domain is SQTIHQWPATLVQPVGSPLSLECTVEGTSNPNLYWYRQAAGRGLQLLFYSVGIGQISSEVPQNLSASRPQDRQFILSSKKLLLSDSGFYLCAWSLGTAGQPQHFGDGTRLSIL.

The rearrangement links TRBV18 to TRBJ1-2; D is possibly TRBD1 (6 bases). Trimming shortened V by 4 bases and J by 8 bases, and 14 bases separated the two germline ends. Germline V gene sequence: CDR1 KGHSH, CDR2 LQKENI. The length of the CDR3 is 13 residues. The CDR3 DNA is TGTGCCAGCTCACTACAGGGAGGGAGCGGCTACACCTTC. Translating gives CASSLQGGSGYTF.

CDR3 sequence (DNA): TGTGCCAGCAGCTTATCGCGGGAGACCCAGTACTTC. Translated: CASSLSRETQYF. The genes are TRBV7-8 and TRBJ2-5, with D uncertain. Between the trimmed V and J ends, which lost 2 bases and 5 bases, there was a span of 6 bases. Germline V lookup: CDR1 SGHVS, CDR2 FQNEAQ. CDR3 length equals 12 residues.

The chain joins TRBV19 to TRBJ1-6; 9 bases fit TRBD1. The ends lost 4 bases at V and 10 bases at J; junction bases unmatched: 11. Germline V gene data show CDR1 as LNHDA and CDR2 as SQIVND (reference sequence). The CDR3 length is 16 residues. The CDR3 nucleotides read TGTGCCAGTAGTAGTACAGCGGGACAGGGTAGGTCACCCCTCCACTTT. Translation gives CASSSTAGQGRSPLHF.

This clone has just a few counts. The V and J genes are TRBV5-1 and TRBJ1-6; TRBD1 agrees at 7 bases. The CDR3 has 15 residues. The J segment lost 7 bases and the V segment lost 4 bases, leaving 8 bases of the junction unmatched. CDR1 is SGHRS and CDR2 is YFSETQ in the germline V gene. The CDR3: CASSQGQSRNSPLHF. CDR3 coding DNA: TGCGCCAGCAGCCAGGGACAGAGTAGGAATTCACCCCTCCACTTT.

The chain recombines TRBV6-2 or TRBV6-3 with TRBJ2-7; 7 bases align to TRBD2. CDR1 and CDR2 from the germline V gene are MNHEY and SVGEGT. J lost 2 bases, V lost 0 bases, and 4 bases had no gene match. The CDR3 sequence is 15 residues long. Here the CDR3 DNA reads TGTGCCAGCAGTTACTCAGGGGCGGGAGCCTACGAGCAGTACTTC. Translated, it gives CASSYSGAGAYEQYF.

V is TRBV7-2 and J is TRBJ2-1, with D perhaps matching TRBD1 (6 bases). The germline V and J ends were trimmed by 1 base and 15 bases, with 19 bases remaining between them. The CDR3 loop spans 14 amino acids. Germline CDR1 is SGHTA and CDR2 is FQGNSA. CDR3 in DNA: TGTGCCAGCAGCTTAGAAGGGACGCGGACAGCCAGGTTCTTC. Its translation: CASSLEGTRTARFF. The full variable domain, in which reference TRBV7-2 and TRBJ2-1 provide the parts outside the CDR3, is GAGVSQSPSNKVTEKGKDVELRCDPISGHTALYWYRQSLGQGLEFLIYFQGNSAPDKSGLPSDRFSAERTGGSVSTLTIQRTQQEDSAVYLCASSLEGTRTARFFGPGTRLTVL.

The V and J genes are TRBV5-1 and TRBJ2-7; TRBD2 agrees at 14 bases. In germline, CDR1 is SGHRS, CDR2 YFSETQ. Unmatched junction bases numbered 6, after V lost 3 bases and J lost 4 bases. The CDR3 contains 16 residues. CDR3 DNA sequence: TGCGCCAGCAGCTGGACCGGGACTAGCGGGAGTTACGAGCAGTACTTC. Protein sequence: CASSWTGTSGSYEQYF.

This clone was picked up one time. This chain uses TRBV4-2 with TRBJ2-7, with D perhaps matching TRBD1 (5 bases). The length of the CDR3 is 15 residues. Trimming took off 0 bases at V and 7 bases at J, with 16 bases between the two ends. Germline V lookup: CDR1 LGHNA, CDR2 YNFKEQ. In DNA, the CDR3 is TGTGCCAGCAGCCAAGAATCTTCAGGGCTTGGGGAGCAGTACTTC. Its protein is CASSQESSGLGEQYF.

The chain couples TRBV3-1 (or the pseudogene TRBV3-2) to TRBJ2-5; D is uncertain. Looked up from germline, CDR1 is LGHDT and CDR2 is YNNKEL (reference sequence). CDR3 length equals 12 residues. With 1 base removed from V and 5 bases from J, the gap between germline ends came to 5 bases. CDR3 sequence (DNA): TGTGCCAGCAGCCAAGGTGCGGAGACCCAGTACTTC. It codes for CASSQGAETQYF.

This rearrangement joins TRBV7-9 to TRBJ1-5, with D unresolved. Germline V gene data show CDR1 as SEHNR and CDR2 as FQNEAQ (reference sequence). This CDR3 is built from 12 residues. V gave up 2 bases and J gave up 4 bases, with 3 bases separating them. CDR3 sequence reads: CASSLPNQPQHF. CDR3 nucleotide sequence: TGTGCCAGCAGCTTACCGAATCAGCCCCAGCATTTT.

This chain joins TRBV19 and TRBJ2-3; 8 nucleotides match TRBD1. The CDR3 is 15 amino acids. With V trimmed by 6 bases and J by 2 bases, 7 bases remained unmatched. From germline, CDR1 is LNHDA and CDR2 SQIVND (reference sequence). In nucleotides, the CDR3 is TGTGCCAGTAGCCTTCCGGGACAGGCCACAGATACGCAGTATTTT. As protein: CASSLPGQATDTQYF. The variable domain in full, completed from reference TRBV19 and TRBJ2-3, reads DGGITQSPKYLFRKEGQNVTLSCEQNLNHDAMYWYRQDPGQGLRLIYYSQIVNDFQKGDIAEGYSVSREKKESFPLTVTSAQKNPTAFYLCASSLPGQATDTQYFGPGTRLTVL.

The genes are TRBV29-1 and TRBJ2-5, with D possibly being TRBD2 (6 bases). V lost 6 bases to trimming and J lost 2 bases, with 10 bases between them. Germline CDR1 SQVTM, CDR2 ANQGSEA. The CDR3 contains 12 residues. CDR3 protein: CSVDYMQETQYF. In nucleotides, the CDR3 is TGCAGCGTGGACTATATGCAAGAGACCCAGTACTTC.

The gene calls are TRBV5-1 and TRBJ2-7, with 10 bases identical to TRBD2. CDR1 is SGHRS, CDR2 YFSETQ, per germline. V was clipped by 6 bases and J by 1 base; unmatched bases: 19. The CDR3 contains 19 residues. CDR3 bases: TGCGCCAGCAACCCGAGGACTAGCGGCGCCCTCCGAGGATCCTACGAGCAGTACTTC. Amino acid sequence: CASNPRTSGALRGSYEQYF.

A single count supports this clone. The V gene is TRBV7-9, the J gene TRBJ2-2; D unresolved. Germline assignment: CDR1 SEHNR and CDR2 FQNEAQ (reference sequence). This CDR3 spans 11 amino acids. V lost 7 bases, J lost 7 bases, and 7 bases lay in between. In DNA form, the CDR3 reads TGTGCCAGCAATCGAGGCGGGGAGCTGTTTTTT. This codes for CASNRGGELFF.

The rearrangement links TRBV7-3 to TRBJ1-2, with TRBD1 identical over 9 bases. The CDR3 runs 15 residues. V was clipped by 3 bases and J by 1 base; unmatched bases: 3. CDR1 SGHTA and CDR2 FQGTGA come from the germline V gene. The CDR3 region has the DNA TGTGCCAGCAGCTTGGGGGACAGGGTTAACTATGGCTACACCTTC. This codes for CASSLGDRVNYGYTF.

V and J are TRBV9 and TRBJ2-5; TRBD2 is a possible D gene (5 bases). The CDR3 totals 14 residues. V was shortened by 4 bases and J by 2 bases, with 12 bases between the two germline ends. In germline, CDR1 is SGDLS, CDR2 YYNGEE. In nucleotides, the CDR3 is TGTGCCAGCAGCCCGCGGGCTAAGCAAGAGACCCAGTACTTC. Protein sequence: CASSPRAKQETQYF. Filled out from reference TRBV9 and TRBJ2-5, the complete variable domain reads DSGVTQTPKHLITATGQRVTLRCSPRSGDLSVYWYQQSLDQGLQFLIQYYNGEERAKGNILERFSAQQFPDLHSELNLSSLELGDSALYFCASSPRAKQETQYFGPGTRLLVL.

The chain recombines TRBV19 with TRBJ2-2; perhaps TRBD1 as D (6 bases). Germline CDR1 and CDR2: LNHDA and SQIVND (reference sequence). V was clipped by 6 bases and J by 1 base, with 12 bases between them. The CDR3 spans 15 residues. The CDR3 nucleotides read TGTGCCAGTAGACACTCGGGACAGAACACCGGGGAGCTGTTTTTT. Protein: CASRHSGQNTGELFF.